One and the same sample provided the 22 T cell receptor beta chains below, sequenced in a study of blood T cell repertoires in COVID-19. The repertoire was sequenced with immunoSEQ multiplex PCR; TCRdb's copy has only in-frame clones and lacks some. This table has over 200,000 clones, 70% to 90% appearing once. The material sequenced was peripheral blood. The receptors come from a man aged 18 to 30 with active or convalescent COVID-19.

The V call is TRBV12-5, the J call TRBJ1-2; D gene uncertain. The germline CDR1 and CDR2 sequences are LGHNT and FRNRAP. Trimming removed 5 bases from V and 8 bases from J, with 9 bases in between. The CDR3 runs 11 residues. The CDR3 nucleotides are TGTGCTAGTGGTAACTGGGAGGGCTACACCTTC. Its protein is CASGNWEGYTF. Variable domain in full (rest from reference TRBV12-5 and TRBJ1-2): DARVTQTPRHKVTEMGQEVTMRCQPILGHNTVFWYRQTMMQGLELLAYFRNRAPLDDSGMPKDRFSAEMPDATLATLKIQPSEPRDSAVYFCASGNWEGYTFGSGTRLTVV.

This clone was detected a few times. V usage is TRBV5-1 and J usage is TRBJ1-2; D remains unclear. V was cut by 0 bases and J by 2 bases, with 8 bases left in between. CDR3 length: 14 residues. CDR1 is SGHRS and CDR2 is YFSETQ in the germline V gene. The CDR3, as DNA: TGCGCCAGCAGCTTGGCCGGCGGAAACTATGGCTACACCTTC. Its protein product is CASSLAGGNYGYTF. Using reference TRBV5-1 and TRBJ1-2 for the parts outside the CDR3, the full variable domain is KAGVTQTPRYLIKTRGQQVTLSCSPISGHRSVSWYQQTPGQGLQFLFEYFSETQRNKGNFPGRFSGRQFSNSRSEMNVSTLELGDSALYLCASSLAGGNYGYTFGSGTRLTVV.

This chain joins TRBV6-2 or TRBV6-3 and TRBJ1-2; 8 positions match TRBD1. V lost 5 bases, J lost 6 bases, and 5 bases stayed unmatched. The CDR3 covers 13 residues. Germline CDR1 and CDR2: MNHEY and SVGEGT. CDR3 sequence reads: CASSRQGNNGYTF. The DNA for the CDR3 is TGTGCCAGCAGTCGACAGGGGAATAATGGCTACACCTTC.

A single count supports this clone. This chain uses TRBV6-5 with TRBJ1-1, with D possibly TRBD1 on 6 matching bases. CDR3 length: 13 amino acids. CDR1 MNHEY and CDR2 SVGAGI come from the germline V gene. The V end lost 10 bases, the J end lost 2 bases, and 14 bases lay between the germline ends. The CDR3 DNA reads as TGTGCCACAAAACAGGGCGGCAACACTGAAGCTTTCTTT. It yields the protein CATKQGGNTEAFF.

Points on this clone: This sample includes further DNA sequences coding for the same CDR3. This chain joins TRBV9 and TRBJ1-1; maybe TRBD1 (6 bases). This CDR3 comprises 14 residues. The germline V and J ends were trimmed by 1 base and 0 bases, with 7 bases remaining between them. In germline, CDR1 is SGDLS, CDR2 YYNGEE. The CDR3 here is CASSVTGLNTEAFF. Here the CDR3 DNA reads TGTGCCAGCAGCGTAACAGGGTTGAACACTGAAGCTTTCTTT. The whole variable domain, filled in from reference TRBV9 and TRBJ1-1, reads DSGVTQTPKHLITATGQRVTLRCSPRSGDLSVYWYQQSLDQGLQFLIQYYNGEERAKGNILERFSAQQFPDLHSELNLSSLELGDSALYFCASSVTGLNTEAFFGQGTRLTVV.

V and J are TRBV19 and TRBJ2-5; TRBD1 is a possible D gene (6 bases). The CDR3 has 16 amino acids. Deletions cut 4 bases from V and 0 bases from J, with 15 bases between. Germline assignment: CDR1 LNHDA and CDR2 SQIVND (reference sequence). CDR3 coding DNA: TGTGCCAGTAGTAGCTGGAGGACAGAAGACCAAGAGACCCAGTACTTC. As protein: CASSSWRTEDQETQYF. The full variable domain, in which reference TRBV19 and TRBJ2-5 provide the parts outside the CDR3, is DGGITQSPKYLFRKEGQNVTLSCEQNLNHDAMYWYRQDPGQGLRLIYYSQIVNDFQKGDIAEGYSVSREKKESFPLTVTSAQKNPTAFYLCASSSWRTEDQETQYFGPGTRLLVL.

V and J are TRBV28 and TRBJ2-3; 9 nucleotides line up with TRBD2. There are 17 residues in the CDR3. Trimming cost V 5 bases and J 4 bases; bases outside gene matches: 13. Per germline, CDR1 MDHEN and CDR2 SYDVKM. CDR3 DNA sequence: TGTGCCAGCAGTCCGCCCAATGTAGCGGGAGACGCAGATACGCAGTATTTT. Amino acids: CASSPPNVAGDADTQYF.

Here the CDR3 DNA reads TGCAGTTCCCGGACTGGCGAGACCCAGTACTTC. As protein: CSSRTGETQYF. The chain has TRBV20-1 and TRBJ2-5, with D possibly TRBD2 on 5 matching bases. Germline CDR1 reads DFQATT; CDR2 reads SNEGSKA (reference sequence). V shed 8 bases and J shed 5 bases, with 12 bases lying between them. This CDR3 is built from 11 residues.

The V call is TRBV27, the J call TRBJ2-2, with 8 bases identical to TRBD1. The V gene's germline CDR1 is MNHEY and CDR2 SMNVEV (reference sequence). CDR3 length: 15 residues. The V gene end was trimmed by 10 bases and the J gene end by 5 bases; junction bases not matched to a gene: 12. The CDR3 DNA reads as TGTGCCACCCAGAGCCGGACAGGGTTAACCGGGGAGCTGTTTTTT. Protein sequence: CATQSRTGLTGELFF.

This clone has more than one count but fewer than ten. The same CDR3 is also encoded by other DNA sequences in this sample. V usage is TRBV12-3 or TRBV12-4 and J usage is TRBJ1-1, with TRBD1 matching over 8 bases. V shed 6 bases, J shed 5 bases, and the junction held 5 bases outside the gene matches. CDR3 size: 13 residues. CDR3 sequence (DNA): TGTGCCAGCAGCCGACAGGGGACGACTGAAGCTTTCTTT. Translation: CASSRQGTTEAFF.

This clone appeared a few times. This chain joins TRBV24-1 and TRBJ2-1; 11 bases match TRBD2. Germline CDR1 reads KGHDR; CDR2 reads SFDVKD. With V trimmed by 7 bases and J by 5 bases, 6 bases remained unmatched. The CDR3 is 15 residues long. Here the CDR3 reads CATSKSLAGDNEQFF. The CDR3 DNA follows: TGTGCCACCAGCAAATCACTAGCGGGAGACAATGAGCAGTTCTTC.

This chain connects TRBV9 to TRBJ2-1; no reliable D call. Germline lookup yields CDR1 SGDLS and CDR2 YYNGEE. V was clipped by 0 bases and J by 7 bases, with 8 bases between them. The CDR3 loop spans 13 amino acids. The CDR3 region has the DNA TGTGCCAGCAGCGTAGAGCCTTCGAATGAGCAGTTCTTC. This gives the protein CASSVEPSNEQFF. Complete variable domain (other parts from reference TRBV9 and TRBJ2-1): DSGVTQTPKHLITATGQRVTLRCSPRSGDLSVYWYQQSLDQGLQFLIQYYNGEERAKGNILERFSAQQFPDLHSELNLSSLELGDSALYFCASSVEPSNEQFFGPGTRLTVL.

The CDR3 DNA reads as TGCGCCAGCAGCTCAAGAGACCGGGACTACAATGAGCAGTTCTTC. This translates into CASSSRDRDYNEQFF. The chain employs TRBV5-1 and TRBJ2-1; a weak D match, TRBD2 (5 bases). Germline CDR1 and CDR2: SGHRS and YFSETQ. V was shortened by 3 bases and J by 3 bases, with 13 bases between the two germline ends. The CDR3 sequence is 15 residues long.

This chain uses TRBV5-4 with TRBJ1-4; 7 nucleotides agree with TRBD1. In germline, CDR1 is SGHNT, CDR2 YYREEE (reference sequence). The CDR3 covers 12 residues. V lost 4 bases to trimming and J lost 13 bases; unmatched junction nucleotides: 7. CDR3 region: CASSNDRVGLFF. The CDR3 DNA reads TGTGCCAGCAGCAATGACAGGGTCGGACTGTTTTTT. Using reference TRBV5-4 and TRBJ1-4 for the parts outside the CDR3, the full variable domain is ETGVTQSPTHLIKTRGQQVTLRCSSQSGHNTVSWYQQALGQGPQFIFQYYREEENGRGNFPPRFSGLQFPNYSSELNVNALELDDSALYLCASSNDRVGLFFGSGTQLSVL.

The chain recombines TRBV20-1 with TRBJ1-1, with D uncertain. V lost 3 bases, J lost 7 bases, and 18 bases lay in between. The CDR3 consists of 14 residues. Germline V gene lookup returns CDR1 DFQATT and CDR2 SNEGSKA (reference sequence). The CDR3 loop is CSASPGKVSNEAFF. CDR3 DNA: TGCAGTGCTAGTCCCGGGAAGGTTTCAAATGAAGCTTTCTTT.

The genes are TRBV15 and TRBJ2-1, with a possible D match to TRBD2 (6 bases). V was shortened by 7 bases and J by 0 bases, with 22 bases between the two germline ends. Germline CDR1 LNHNV, CDR2 YYDKDF (reference sequence). The CDR3 consists of 18 residues. The CDR3, as DNA: TGTGCCACCATCGATTTGGGATATCGGGGGTTCTCCTACAATGAGCAGTTCTTC. Translated: CATIDLGYRGFSYNEQFF.

The chain carries TRBV2 and TRBJ2-7; TRBD1 aligns across 10 bases. From germline, CDR1 is SNHLY and CDR2 FYNNEI. J gave up 8 bases and V 6 bases, and 10 bases lay outside the gene matches. The CDR3 extends over 14 amino acids. CDR3 nucleotides: TGTGCCAGCAGGGGGGGACAGGGGTTTACGCAGCAGTACTTC. This encodes CASRGGQGFTQQYF. The complete variable domain, with remaining parts taken from reference TRBV2 and TRBJ2-7, reads EPEVTQTPSHQVTQMGQEVILRCVPISNHLYFYWYRQILGQKVEFLVSFYNNEISEKSEIFDDQFSVERPDGSNFTLKIRSTKLEDSAMYFCASRGGQGFTQQYFGPGTRLTVT.

The chain employs TRBV14 and TRBJ2-3, with 9 positions matching TRBD1. CDR1 is SGHDN and CDR2 is FVKESK in the germline V gene. V trimming: 3 bases; J trimming: 5 bases; junction bases outside the gene matches: 12. This CDR3 has 17 residues. The DNA of the CDR3 is TGTGCCAGCAGCCAGGGAACGGGACAGGGAGGGAGAGATACGCAGTATTTT. It encodes CASSQGTGQGGRDTQYF.

CDR3: CASSLGEIYGYTF. The DNA of the CDR3 is TGTGCCAGCAGCTTGGGCGAAATTTATGGCTACACCTTC. The chain employs TRBV5-6 and TRBJ1-2; D gene unclear. Germline V lookup: CDR1 SGHDT, CDR2 YYEEEE. Trimming removed 0 bases at V and 5 bases at J, with 8 bases between. This CDR3 region has 13 residues.

The chain recombines TRBV3-1 (or the pseudogene TRBV3-2) with TRBJ2-7, with 7 bases that match TRBD2. Germline loops: CDR1 LGHDT, CDR2 YNNKEL (reference sequence). CDR3 size: 16 residues. V trimming: 1 base; J trimming: 0 bases; junction bases outside the gene matches: 6. The CDR3 reads CASSQAPSGSSYEQYF. CDR3 DNA: TGTGCCAGCAGCCAAGCTCCTAGCGGTAGCTCCTACGAGCAGTACTTC.

This chain links TRBV7-8 with TRBJ2-7; TRBD2 aligns across 7 bases. The CDR3 spans 15 residues. CDR1 is SGHVS and CDR2 is FQNEAQ in the germline V gene. Unmatched junction bases numbered 6, after V lost 1 base and J lost 3 bases. DNA of the CDR3: TGTGCCAGCAGCTTAGTTGGGACTACCTACTACGAGCAGTACTTC. Translated, it gives CASSLVGTTYYEQYF.

The rearrangement links TRBV10-3 to TRBJ1-5; 7 positions agree with TRBD1. The V and J ends lost 0 bases and 2 bases, in that order; junction bases with no gene match: 4. Looked up from germline, CDR1 is ENHRY and CDR2 is SYGVKD. The CDR3 covers 16 residues. In DNA, the CDR3 is TGTGCCATCAGTGAGTCGAAGGGGGCTGGCAATCAGCCCCAGCATTTT. Its translation is CAISESKGAGNQPQHF.